The T cell receptor (beta chain) described here comes from a study of T cells in Graves' hyperthyroidism and ophthalmopathy. Study as a whole: The initial diagnosis was the point when peripheral blood was collected, ahead of any treatment. Study conclusions and caveats: The model made its ophthalmopathy prediction, and onset followed a median around 6.5 months later. The majority of expanded thyroid clonotypes above 0.001 also appeared in blood.

On this clonotype itself: Its antigen remains unidentified.

The source material, RNA transcripts, was used to amplify TCR beta CDR3 regions. The HTBI primer set drove a first-round RT-PCR of the TCR CDR3. TCRdb used MiXCR to reprocess the multiplex PCR reads, holding one entry per CDR3 protein. The table records nearly 600,000 distinct CDR3 sequences, about 15% of them present only once. Exclusion criteria comprised uncontrolled infection, other autoimmune disease, pregnancy or lactation. The length of the CDR3 is 14 residues. Germline CDR1 DFQATT, CDR2 SNEGSKA (reference sequence). V dropped 3 bases and J dropped 3 bases, with 12 bases sitting between them. Sample: blood. This sequence was found in a woman aged 30 to 39 with Graves' hyperthyroidism that later progressed to Graves' ophthalmopathy. The J gene is TRBJ2-4, the V gene TRBV20-1; tentative D call: TRBD2 (6 bases). CDR3 amino acids: CSARSGRDKNIQYF. CDR3 DNA sequence: TGCAGTGCTAGGTCTGGGCGGGACAAAAACATTCAGTACTTC.